This TCR beta chain is drawn from a study of CD4 T cell repertoires in COVID-19. Study-wide findings and caveats: SARS-CoV and/or HKU1 spike cultures shared between 7 and 25% of SARS-CoV-2 clonotypes. Several top expanded SARS-CoV-2-reactive clonotypes were shared by two or three memory subsets.

These memory T cells were uncultured and sequenced directly after ex vivo isolation. Germline CDR1 is SGHRS and CDR2 is YFSETQ. V dropped 4 bases and J dropped 4 bases, with 11 bases sitting between them. The length of the CDR3 is 13 residues. Measured with immunoSEQ multiplex PCR; TCRdb has only the in-frame clones, and not every one. The table records fewer than 30,000 clones, 85% to 95% of them present only once. This clone was seen only once. Its antigen remains unidentified. This chain uses TRBV5-1 with TRBJ1-1; D perhaps matches TRBD1 (5 bases). This sample comprised circulating follicular helper CD4+ T cells (cTfh) from blood, obtained before the COVID-19 pandemic. The receptor's source is a human donor who had COVID-19. The CDR3 region is CASSMTVTTEAFF. DNA of the CDR3: TGCGCCAGCAGCATGACAGTGACCACTGAAGCTTTCTTT.